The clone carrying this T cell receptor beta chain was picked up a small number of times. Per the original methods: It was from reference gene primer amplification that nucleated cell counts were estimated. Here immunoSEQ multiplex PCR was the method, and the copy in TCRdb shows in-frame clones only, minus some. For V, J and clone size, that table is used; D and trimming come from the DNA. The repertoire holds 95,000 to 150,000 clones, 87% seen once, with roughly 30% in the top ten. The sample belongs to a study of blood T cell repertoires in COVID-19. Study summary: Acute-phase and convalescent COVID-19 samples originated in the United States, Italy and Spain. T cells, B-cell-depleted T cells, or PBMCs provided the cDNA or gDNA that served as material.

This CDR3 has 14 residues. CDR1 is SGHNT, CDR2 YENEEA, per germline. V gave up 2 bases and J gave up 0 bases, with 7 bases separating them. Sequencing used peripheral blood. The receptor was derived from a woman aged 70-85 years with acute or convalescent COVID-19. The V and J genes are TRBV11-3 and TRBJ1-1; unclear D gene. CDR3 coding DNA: TGTGCCAGCAGCTTATCGAGGGTGAACACTGAAGCTTTCTTT. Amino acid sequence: CASSLSRVNTEAFF.